This T cell receptor (beta chain) was captured in a study of blood T cell repertoires in COVID-19. About the research overall: Researchers got acute and convalescent COVID-19 samples from the United States, Italy and Spain. Nucleic acid was either cDNA or gDNA, and it came from T cells, B-cell-depleted T cells, or PBMCs.

Trimming shortened V by 7 bases and J by 2 bases, and 18 bases separated the two germline ends. CDR1 and CDR2 (germline): SGHVS, FNYEAQ. The CDR3 sequence is 15 residues long. Original analysis: Counts of nucleated cells, estimated from reference gene primer amplification, were obtained. TCRdb's copy holds only in-frame clones and misses some; the assay was immunoSEQ multiplex PCR. V and J calls and clone size follow that table, whereas D and trimming were derived from the DNA. The sample includes approximately 22,000 clones, 75% to 90% of them seen just once. Seattle's enrolled individuals joined amid active infection and were then monitored longitudinally.

The source material was peripheral blood. The genes are TRBV7-6 and TRBJ2-7; a weak D match, TRBD1 (6 bases). The TCR originated in a woman in her seventies with COVID-19, enrolled during active disease. CDR3 sequence (DNA): TGTGCCAGCAAAGCCGGGACATCGGACGCCTACGAGCAGTACTTC. Translated, it gives CASKAGTSDAYEQYF. Complete variable domain (other parts from reference TRBV7-6 and TRBJ2-7): GAGVSQSPRYKVTKRGQDVALRCDPISGHVSLYWYRQALGQGPEFLTYFNYEAQQDKSGLPNDRFSAERPEGSISTLTIQRTEQRDSAMYRCASKAGTSDAYEQYFGPGTRLTVT.